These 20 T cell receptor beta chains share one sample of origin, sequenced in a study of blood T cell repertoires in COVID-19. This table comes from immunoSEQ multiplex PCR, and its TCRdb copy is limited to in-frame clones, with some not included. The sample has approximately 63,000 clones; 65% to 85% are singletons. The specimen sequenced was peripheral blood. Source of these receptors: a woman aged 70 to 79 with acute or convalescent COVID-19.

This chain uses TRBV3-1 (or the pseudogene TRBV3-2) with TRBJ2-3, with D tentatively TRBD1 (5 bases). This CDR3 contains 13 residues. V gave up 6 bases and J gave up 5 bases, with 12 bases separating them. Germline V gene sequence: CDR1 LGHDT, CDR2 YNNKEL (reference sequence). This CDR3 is CASRPQGVDTQYF. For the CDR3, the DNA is TGTGCCAGCAGGCCTCAAGGGGTAGATACGCAGTATTTT.

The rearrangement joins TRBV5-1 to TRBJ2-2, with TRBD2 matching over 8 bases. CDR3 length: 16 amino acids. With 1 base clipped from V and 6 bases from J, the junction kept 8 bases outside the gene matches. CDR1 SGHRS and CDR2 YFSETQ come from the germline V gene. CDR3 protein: CASSLMTGGPPGELFF. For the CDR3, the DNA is TGCGCCAGCAGCTTGATGACGGGGGGGCCCCCCGGGGAGCTGTTTTTT.

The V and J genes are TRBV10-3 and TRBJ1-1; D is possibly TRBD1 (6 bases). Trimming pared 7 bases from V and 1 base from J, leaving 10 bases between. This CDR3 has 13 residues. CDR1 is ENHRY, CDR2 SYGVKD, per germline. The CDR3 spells CAINRDGNTEAFF. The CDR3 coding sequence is TGTGCCATCAACAGGGACGGGAACACTGAAGCTTTCTTT.

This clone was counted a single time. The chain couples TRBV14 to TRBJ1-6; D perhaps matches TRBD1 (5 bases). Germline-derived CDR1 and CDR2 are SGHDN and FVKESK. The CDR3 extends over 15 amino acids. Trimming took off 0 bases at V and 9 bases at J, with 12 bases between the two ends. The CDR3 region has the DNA TGTGCCAGCAGCCAAGATATGGGGCTCGTTTCACCCCTCCACTTT. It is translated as CASSQDMGLVSPLHF.

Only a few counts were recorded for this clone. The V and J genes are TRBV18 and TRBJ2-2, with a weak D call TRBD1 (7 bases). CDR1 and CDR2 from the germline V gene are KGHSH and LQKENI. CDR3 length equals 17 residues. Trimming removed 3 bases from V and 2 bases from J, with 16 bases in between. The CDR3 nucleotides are TGTGCCAGCTCACCTAGACAGGGAGCGGGCAACACCGGGGAGCTGTTTTTT. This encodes CASSPRQGAGNTGELFF. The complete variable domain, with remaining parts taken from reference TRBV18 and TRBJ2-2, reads NAGVMQNPRHLVRRRGQEARLRCSPMKGHSHVYWYRQLPEEGLKFMVYLQKENIIDESGMPKERFSAEFPKEGPSILRIQQVVRGDSAAYFCASSPRQGAGNTGELFFGEGSRLTVL.

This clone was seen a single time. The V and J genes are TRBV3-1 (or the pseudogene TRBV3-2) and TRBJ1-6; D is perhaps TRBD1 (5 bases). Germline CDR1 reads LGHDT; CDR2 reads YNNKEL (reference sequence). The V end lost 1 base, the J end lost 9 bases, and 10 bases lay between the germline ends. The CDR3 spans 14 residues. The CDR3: CASSQVLGGSPLHF. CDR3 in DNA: TGTGCCAGCAGCCAAGTCCTGGGGGGTTCACCCCTCCACTTT.

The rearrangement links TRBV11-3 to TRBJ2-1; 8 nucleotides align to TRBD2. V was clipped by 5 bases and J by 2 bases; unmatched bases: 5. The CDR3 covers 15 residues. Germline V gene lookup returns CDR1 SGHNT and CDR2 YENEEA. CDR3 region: CASSLLRGAYNEQFF. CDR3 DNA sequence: TGTGCCAGCAGCCTCTTGCGGGGGGCCTACAATGAGCAGTTCTTC.

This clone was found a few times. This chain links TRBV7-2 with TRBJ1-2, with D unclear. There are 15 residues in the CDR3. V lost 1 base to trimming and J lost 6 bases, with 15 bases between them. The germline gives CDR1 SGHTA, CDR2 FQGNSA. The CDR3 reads CASSLVVRGVNGYTF. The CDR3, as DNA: TGTGCCAGCAGCTTAGTGGTCCGGGGAGTAAATGGCTACACCTTC.

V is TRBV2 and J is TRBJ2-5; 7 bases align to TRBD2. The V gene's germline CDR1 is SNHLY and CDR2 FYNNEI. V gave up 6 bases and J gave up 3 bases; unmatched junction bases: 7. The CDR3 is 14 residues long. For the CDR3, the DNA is TGTGCCAGCAGGGGTCCTAGCGGAGAAGAGACCCAGTACTTC. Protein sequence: CASRGPSGEETQYF. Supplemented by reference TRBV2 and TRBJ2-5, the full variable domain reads EPEVTQTPSHQVTQMGQEVILRCVPISNHLYFYWYRQILGQKVEFLVSFYNNEISEKSEIFDDQFSVERPDGSNFTLKIRSTKLEDSAMYFCASRGPSGEETQYFGPGTRLLVL.

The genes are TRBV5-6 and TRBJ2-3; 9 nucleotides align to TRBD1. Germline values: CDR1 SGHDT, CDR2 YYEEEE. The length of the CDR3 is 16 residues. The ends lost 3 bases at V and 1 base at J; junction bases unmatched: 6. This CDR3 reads CASSSVGDRGTDTQYF. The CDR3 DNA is TGTGCCAGCAGCTCAGTCGGGGACAGGGGCACAGATACGCAGTATTTT.

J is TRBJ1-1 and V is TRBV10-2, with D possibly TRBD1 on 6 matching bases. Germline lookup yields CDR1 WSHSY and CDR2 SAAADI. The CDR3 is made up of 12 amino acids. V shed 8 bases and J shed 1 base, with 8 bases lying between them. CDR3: CASRQANTEAFF. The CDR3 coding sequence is TGCGCCAGCCGACAGGCGAACACTGAAGCTTTCTTT.

CDR3 DNA sequence: TGTGCCAGCAGCCCAAATAGCGGGGGGGTCCCCGATACGCAGTATTTT. The encoded protein is CASSPNSGGVPDTQYF. J is TRBJ2-3 and V is TRBV5-5; 11 positions match TRBD2. Germline CDR1 is SGHKS and CDR2 is YYEKEE (reference sequence). V lost 4 bases and J lost 6; bases outside the gene matches: 10. CDR3 length: 16 amino acids.

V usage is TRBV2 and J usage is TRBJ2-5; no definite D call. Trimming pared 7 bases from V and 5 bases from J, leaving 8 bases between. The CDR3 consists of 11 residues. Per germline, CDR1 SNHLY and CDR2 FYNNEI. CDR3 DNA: TGTGCCAGCACCGAGTCTGAGACCCAGTACTTC. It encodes CASTESETQYF.

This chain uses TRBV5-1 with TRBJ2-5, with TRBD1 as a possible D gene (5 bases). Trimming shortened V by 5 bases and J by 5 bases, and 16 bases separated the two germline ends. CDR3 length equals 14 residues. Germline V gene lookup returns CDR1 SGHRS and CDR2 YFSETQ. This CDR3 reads CASRGQVSRETQYF. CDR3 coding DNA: TGCGCCAGCAGGGGGCAAGTGTCCCGGGAGACCCAGTACTTC.

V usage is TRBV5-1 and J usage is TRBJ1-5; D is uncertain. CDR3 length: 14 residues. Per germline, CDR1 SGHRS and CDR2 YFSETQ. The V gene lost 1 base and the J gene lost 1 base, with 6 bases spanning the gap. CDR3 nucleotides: TGCGCCAGCAGCTTGTCGGGGAGCAATCAGCCCCAGCATTTT. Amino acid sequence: CASSLSGSNQPQHF.

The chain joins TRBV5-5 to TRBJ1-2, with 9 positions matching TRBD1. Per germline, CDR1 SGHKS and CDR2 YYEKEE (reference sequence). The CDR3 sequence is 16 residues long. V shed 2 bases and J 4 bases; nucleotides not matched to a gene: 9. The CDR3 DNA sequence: TGTGCCAGCAGCTTTGCTCGGGACAGGGCCATCTATGGCTACACCTTC. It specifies CASSFARDRAIYGYTF.

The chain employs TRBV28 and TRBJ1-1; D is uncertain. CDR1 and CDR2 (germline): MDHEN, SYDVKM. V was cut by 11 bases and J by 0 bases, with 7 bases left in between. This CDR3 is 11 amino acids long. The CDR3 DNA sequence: TGTGCCTCCCAGATGAACACTGAAGCTTTCTTT. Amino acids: CASQMNTEAFF.

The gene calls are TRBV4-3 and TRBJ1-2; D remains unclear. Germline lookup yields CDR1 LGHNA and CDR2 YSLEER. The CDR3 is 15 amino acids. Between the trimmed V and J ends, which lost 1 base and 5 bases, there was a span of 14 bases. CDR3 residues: CASSQGTEEVYGYTF. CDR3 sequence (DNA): TGCGCCAGCAGCCAAGGGACGGAGGAGGTTTATGGCTACACCTTC.

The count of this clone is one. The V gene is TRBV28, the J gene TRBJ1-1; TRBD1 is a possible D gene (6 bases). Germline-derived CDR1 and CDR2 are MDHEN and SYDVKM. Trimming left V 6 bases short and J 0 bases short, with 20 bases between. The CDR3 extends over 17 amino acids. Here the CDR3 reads CASSLPTGRIMNTEAFF. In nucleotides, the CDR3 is TGTGCCAGCAGCTTACCCACAGGGAGAATCATGAACACTGAAGCTTTCTTT.

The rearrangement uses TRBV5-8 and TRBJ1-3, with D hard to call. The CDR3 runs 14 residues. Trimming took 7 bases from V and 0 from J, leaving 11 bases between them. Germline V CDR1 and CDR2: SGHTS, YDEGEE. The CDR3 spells CASFTSYSGNTIYF. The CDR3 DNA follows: TGTGCCAGCTTCACCTCCTACTCTGGAAACACCATATATTTT.